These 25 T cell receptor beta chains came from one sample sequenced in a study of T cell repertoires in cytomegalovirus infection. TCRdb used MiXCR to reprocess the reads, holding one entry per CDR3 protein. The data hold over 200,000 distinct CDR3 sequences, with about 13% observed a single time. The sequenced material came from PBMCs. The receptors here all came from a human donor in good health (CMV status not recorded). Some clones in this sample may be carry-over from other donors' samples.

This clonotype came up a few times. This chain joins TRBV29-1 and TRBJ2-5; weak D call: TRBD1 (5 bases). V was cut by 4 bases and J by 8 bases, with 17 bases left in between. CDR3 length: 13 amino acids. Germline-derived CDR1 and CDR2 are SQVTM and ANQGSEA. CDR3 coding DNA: TGCAGCGTTGGCAGGGTTTCTGGAGACACCCAGTACTTC. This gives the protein CSVGRVSGDTQYF.

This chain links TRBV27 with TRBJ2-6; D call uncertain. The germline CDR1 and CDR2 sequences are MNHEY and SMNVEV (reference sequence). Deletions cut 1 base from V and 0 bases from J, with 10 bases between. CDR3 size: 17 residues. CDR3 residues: CASSLFAVYSGANVLTF. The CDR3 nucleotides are TGTGCCAGCAGTTTATTTGCGGTCTACTCTGGGGCCAACGTCCTGACTTTC.

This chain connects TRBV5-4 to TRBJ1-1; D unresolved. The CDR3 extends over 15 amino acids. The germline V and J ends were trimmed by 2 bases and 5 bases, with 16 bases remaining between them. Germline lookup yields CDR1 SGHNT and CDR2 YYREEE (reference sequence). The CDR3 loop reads CASSFLTRPGTEAFF. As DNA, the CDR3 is TGTGCCAGCAGCTTCCTCACGAGGCCGGGAACTGAAGCTTTCTTT.

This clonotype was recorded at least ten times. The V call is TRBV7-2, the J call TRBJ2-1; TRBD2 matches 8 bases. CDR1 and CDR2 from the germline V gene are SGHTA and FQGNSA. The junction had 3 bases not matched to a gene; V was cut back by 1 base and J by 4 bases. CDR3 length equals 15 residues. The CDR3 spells CASSLVTSGYNEQFF. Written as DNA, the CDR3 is TGTGCCAGCAGCTTAGTTACTAGCGGATACAATGAGCAGTTCTTC.

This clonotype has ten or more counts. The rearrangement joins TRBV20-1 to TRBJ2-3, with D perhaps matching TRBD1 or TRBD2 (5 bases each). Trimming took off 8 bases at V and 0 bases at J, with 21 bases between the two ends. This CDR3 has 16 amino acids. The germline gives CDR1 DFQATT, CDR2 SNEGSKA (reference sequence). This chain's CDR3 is CSFRTGTFSSTDTQYF. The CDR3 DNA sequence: TGCAGTTTTAGAACCGGGACCTTCTCTAGCACAGATACGCAGTATTTT.

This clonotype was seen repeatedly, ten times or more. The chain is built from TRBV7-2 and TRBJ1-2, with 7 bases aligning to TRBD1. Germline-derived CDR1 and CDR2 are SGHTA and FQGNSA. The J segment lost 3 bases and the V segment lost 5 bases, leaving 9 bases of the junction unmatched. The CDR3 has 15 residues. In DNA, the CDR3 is TGTGCCAGCAGCGATCCGGGACAGCATGACTATGGCTACACCTTC. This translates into CASSDPGQHDYGYTF. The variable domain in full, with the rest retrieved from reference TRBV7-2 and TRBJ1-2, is GAGVSQSPSNKVTEKGKDVELRCDPISGHTALYWYRQSLGQGLEFLIYFQGNSAPDKSGLPSDRFSAERTGGSVSTLTIQRTQQEDSAVYLCASSDPGQHDYGYTFGSGTRLTVV.

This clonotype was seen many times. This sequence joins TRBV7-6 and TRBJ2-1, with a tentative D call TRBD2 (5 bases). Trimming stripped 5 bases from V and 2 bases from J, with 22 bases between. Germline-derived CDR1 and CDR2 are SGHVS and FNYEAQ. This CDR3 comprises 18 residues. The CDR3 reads CASSPSVGLRATYNEQFF. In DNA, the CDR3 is TGTGCCAGCAGCCCATCGGTGGGTTTGCGGGCCACCTACAATGAGCAGTTCTTC.

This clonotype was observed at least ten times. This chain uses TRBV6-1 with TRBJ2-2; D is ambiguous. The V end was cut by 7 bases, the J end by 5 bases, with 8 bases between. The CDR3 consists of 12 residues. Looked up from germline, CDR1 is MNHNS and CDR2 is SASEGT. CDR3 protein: CASKGQTGELFF. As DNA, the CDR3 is TGTGCCAGCAAAGGGCAAACCGGGGAGCTGTTTTTT.

CDR3 region: CASSAGTFEITKNIQYF. CDR3 bases: TGTGCCAGCAGCGCCGGGACCTTTGAAATTACCAAAAACATTCAGTACTTC. The chain couples TRBV9 to TRBJ2-4; D tentatively fits TRBD1 or TRBD2 (5 bases each). CDR1 and CDR2 (germline): SGDLS, YYNGEE. V lost 3 bases and J 2 bases, leaving 18 bases between the germline ends. The CDR3 is 17 residues long.

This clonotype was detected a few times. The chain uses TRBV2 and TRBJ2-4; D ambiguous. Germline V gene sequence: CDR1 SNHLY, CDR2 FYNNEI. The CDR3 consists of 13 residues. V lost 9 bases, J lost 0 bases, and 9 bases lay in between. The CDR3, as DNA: TGTGCCAGTTTCTCGTTAGCCAAAAACATTCAGTACTTC. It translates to CASFSLAKNIQYF. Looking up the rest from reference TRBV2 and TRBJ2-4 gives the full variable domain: EPEVTQTPSHQVTQMGQEVILRCVPISNHLYFYWYRQILGQKVEFLVSFYNNEISEKSEIFDDQFSVERPDGSNFTLKIRSTKLEDSAMYFCASFSLAKNIQYFGAGTRLSVL.

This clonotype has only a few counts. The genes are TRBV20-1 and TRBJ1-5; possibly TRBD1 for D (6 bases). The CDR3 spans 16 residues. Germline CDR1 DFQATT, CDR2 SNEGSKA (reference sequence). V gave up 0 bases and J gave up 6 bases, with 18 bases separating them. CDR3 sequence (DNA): TGCAGTGCTAGAGACCCCCGACAGGTCACATTTCAGCCCCAGCATTTT. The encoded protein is CSARDPRQVTFQPQHF.

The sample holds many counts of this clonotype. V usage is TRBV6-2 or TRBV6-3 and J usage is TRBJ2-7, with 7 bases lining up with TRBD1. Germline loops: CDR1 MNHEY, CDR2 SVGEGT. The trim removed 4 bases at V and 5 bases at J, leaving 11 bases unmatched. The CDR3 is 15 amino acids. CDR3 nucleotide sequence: TGTGCCAGCAGTTCTCTTCAACAGGGGTTAAACGAGCAGTACTTC. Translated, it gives CASSSLQQGLNEQYF.

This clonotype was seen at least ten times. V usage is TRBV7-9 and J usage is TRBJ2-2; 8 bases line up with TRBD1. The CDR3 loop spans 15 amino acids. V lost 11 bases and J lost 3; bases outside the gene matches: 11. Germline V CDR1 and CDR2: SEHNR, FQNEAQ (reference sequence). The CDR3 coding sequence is TGTGCCGGGATTTCAGGGACAGGCTACACCGGGGAGCTGTTTTTT. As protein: CAGISGTGYTGELFF.

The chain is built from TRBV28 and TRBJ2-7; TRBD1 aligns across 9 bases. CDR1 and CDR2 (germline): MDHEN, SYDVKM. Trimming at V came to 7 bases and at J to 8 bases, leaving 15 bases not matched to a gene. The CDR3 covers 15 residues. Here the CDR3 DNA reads TGTGCCAGCAACCGGGCGGGACAGGGAATCGGGCAGCAGTACTTC. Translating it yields CASNRAGQGIGQQYF.

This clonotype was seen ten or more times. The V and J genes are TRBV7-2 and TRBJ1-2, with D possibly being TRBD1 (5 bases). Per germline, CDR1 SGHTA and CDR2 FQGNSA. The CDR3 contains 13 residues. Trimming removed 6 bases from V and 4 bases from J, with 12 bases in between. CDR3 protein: CASSQRGGYGYTF. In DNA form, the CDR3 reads TGTGCCAGCAGTCAGAGGGGCGGCTATGGCTACACCTTC.

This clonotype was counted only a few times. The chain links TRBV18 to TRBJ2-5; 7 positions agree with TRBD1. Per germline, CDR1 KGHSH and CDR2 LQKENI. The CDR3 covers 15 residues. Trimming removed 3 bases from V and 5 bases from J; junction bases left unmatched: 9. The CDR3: CASSPGQAAAETQYF. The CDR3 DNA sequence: TGTGCCAGCTCACCTGGACAGGCCGCGGCGGAGACCCAGTACTTC.

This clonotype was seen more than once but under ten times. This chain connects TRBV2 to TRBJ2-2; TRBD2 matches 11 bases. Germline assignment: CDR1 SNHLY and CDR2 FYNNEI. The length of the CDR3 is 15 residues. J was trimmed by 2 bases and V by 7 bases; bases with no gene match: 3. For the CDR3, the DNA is TGTGCCAGCACCGGGACTAGCGGTAACACCGGGGAGCTGTTTTTT. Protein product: CASTGTSGNTGELFF.

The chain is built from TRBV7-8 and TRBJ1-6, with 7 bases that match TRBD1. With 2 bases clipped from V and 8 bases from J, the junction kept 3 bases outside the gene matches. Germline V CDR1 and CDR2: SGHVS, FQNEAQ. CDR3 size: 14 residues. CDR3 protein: CASSLTQGDSPLHF. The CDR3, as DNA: TGTGCCAGCAGCTTAACGCAGGGGGATTCACCCCTCCACTTT.

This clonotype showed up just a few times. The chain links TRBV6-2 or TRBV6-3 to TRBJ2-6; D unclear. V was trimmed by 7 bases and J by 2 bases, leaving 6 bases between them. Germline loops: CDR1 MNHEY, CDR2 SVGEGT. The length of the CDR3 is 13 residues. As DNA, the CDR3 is TGTGCCAGCACCGACCCTGGGGCCAACGTCCTGACTTTC. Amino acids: CASTDPGANVLTF.

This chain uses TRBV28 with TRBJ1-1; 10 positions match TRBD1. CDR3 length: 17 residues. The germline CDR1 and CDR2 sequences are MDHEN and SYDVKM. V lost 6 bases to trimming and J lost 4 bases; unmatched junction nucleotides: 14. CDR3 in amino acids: CASSWAWTGGDSTEAFF. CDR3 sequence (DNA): TGTGCCAGCAGCTGGGCTTGGACAGGGGGTGATAGCACTGAAGCTTTCTTT. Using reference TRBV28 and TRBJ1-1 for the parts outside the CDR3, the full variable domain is DVKVTQSSRYLVKRTGEKVFLECVQDMDHENMFWYRQDPGLGLRLIYFSYDVKMKEKGDIPEGYSVSREKKERFSLILESASTNQTSMYLCASSWAWTGGDSTEAFFGQGTRLTVV.

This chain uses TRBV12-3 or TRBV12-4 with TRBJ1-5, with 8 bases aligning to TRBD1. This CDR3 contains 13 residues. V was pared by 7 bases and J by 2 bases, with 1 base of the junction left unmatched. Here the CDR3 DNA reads TGTGCCAGCAAACAGGGGGGCAATCAGCCCCAGCATTTT. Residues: CASKQGGNQPQHF.

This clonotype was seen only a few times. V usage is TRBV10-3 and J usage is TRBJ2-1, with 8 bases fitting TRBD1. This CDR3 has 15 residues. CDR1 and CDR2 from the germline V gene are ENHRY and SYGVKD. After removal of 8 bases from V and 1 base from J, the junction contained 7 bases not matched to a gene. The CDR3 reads CAIRRTGGSYNEQFF. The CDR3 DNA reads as TGTGCCATCCGGAGAACAGGGGGGTCCTACAATGAGCAGTTCTTC.

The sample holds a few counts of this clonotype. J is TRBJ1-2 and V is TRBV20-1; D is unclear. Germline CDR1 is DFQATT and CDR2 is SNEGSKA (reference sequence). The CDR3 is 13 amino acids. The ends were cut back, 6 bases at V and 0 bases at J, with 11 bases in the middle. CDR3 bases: TGCAGTGCCCGCGGCAGACCTAACTATGGCTACACCTTC. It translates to CSARGRPNYGYTF.

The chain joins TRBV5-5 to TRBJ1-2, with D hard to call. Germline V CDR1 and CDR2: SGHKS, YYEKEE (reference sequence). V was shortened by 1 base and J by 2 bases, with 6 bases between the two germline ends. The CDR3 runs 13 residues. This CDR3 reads CASSLSSNYGYTF. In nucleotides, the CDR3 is TGTGCCAGCAGCTTGTCTAGCAACTATGGCTACACCTTC.

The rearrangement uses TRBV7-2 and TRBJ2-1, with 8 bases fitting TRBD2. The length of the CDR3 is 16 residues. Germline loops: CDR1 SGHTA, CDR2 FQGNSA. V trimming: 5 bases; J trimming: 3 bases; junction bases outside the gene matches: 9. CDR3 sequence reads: CASSKTSSGSYNEQFF. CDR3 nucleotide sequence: TGTGCCAGCAGCAAGACCTCAAGCGGGAGCTACAATGAGCAGTTCTTC. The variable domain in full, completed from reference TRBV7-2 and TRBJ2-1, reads GAGVSQSPSNKVTEKGKDVELRCDPISGHTALYWYRQSLGQGLEFLIYFQGNSAPDKSGLPSDRFSAERTGGSVSTLTIQRTQQEDSAVYLCASSKTSSGSYNEQFFGPGTRLTVL.